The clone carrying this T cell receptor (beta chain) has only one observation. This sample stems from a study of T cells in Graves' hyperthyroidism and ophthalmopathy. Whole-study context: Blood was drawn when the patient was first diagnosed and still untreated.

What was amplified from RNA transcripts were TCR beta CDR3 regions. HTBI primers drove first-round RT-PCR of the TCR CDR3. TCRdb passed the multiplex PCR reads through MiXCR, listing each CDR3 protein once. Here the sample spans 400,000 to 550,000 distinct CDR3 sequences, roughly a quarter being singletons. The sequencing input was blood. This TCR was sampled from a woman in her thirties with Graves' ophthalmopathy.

The CDR3 loop reads CASSYSIGGEAQHF. The CDR3 nucleotides are TGTGCCAGCAGTTACTCGATAGGCGGTGAAGCCCAGCATTTT. The rearrangement uses TRBV6-5 and TRBJ1-5; D ambiguous. The CDR3 spans 14 residues. V lost 0 bases, J lost 11 bases, and 14 bases lay in between. CDR1 is MNHEY and CDR2 is SVGAGI in the germline V gene.